One sample yielded the 25 T cell receptor beta chains listed below, sequenced in a study of blood T cell repertoires in COVID-19. Repertoires were generated with immunoSEQ multiplex PCR, while TCRdb's copy carries only in-frame clones and drops some. The table includes around 260,000 clones, 87% detected once. Sequenced input: peripheral blood. The receptors here all came from a woman aged 50 to 60 with acute or convalescent COVID-19.

As concerns this clone: Other DNA sequences within the sample encode an identical CDR3. The chain combines TRBV4-1 with TRBJ1-5, with 7 bases identical to TRBD1. The CDR3 covers 15 residues. Germline values: CDR1 MGHRA, CDR2 YSYEKL. The V segment lost 0 bases and the J segment 2 bases; nucleotides outside the gene matches: 1. CDR3 sequence reads: CASSQDGQGNQPQHF. The CDR3 region has the DNA TGCGCCAGCAGCCAAGACGGACAGGGCAATCAGCCCCAGCATTTT.

The chain joins TRBV28 to TRBJ2-1; TRBD2 matches 9 bases. The CDR3 loop spans 16 amino acids. Germline CDR1 reads MDHEN; CDR2 reads SYDVKM. The ends lost 8 bases at V and 0 bases at J; junction bases unmatched: 8. The CDR3 protein is CASSIRLAASYNEQFF. CDR3 bases: TGTGCCAGCTCTATACGACTAGCGGCCTCCTACAATGAGCAGTTCTTC.

The chain employs TRBV19 and TRBJ1-3; 8 bases fit TRBD1. The CDR3 runs 15 residues. Germline V gives CDR1 LNHDA, CDR2 SQIVND (reference sequence). V lost 5 bases, J lost 1 base, and 4 bases stayed unmatched. CDR3 bases: TGTGCCAGTAGTGCAGGGGGCCAGTCTGGAAACACCATATATTTT. Translation gives CASSAGGQSGNTIYF.

This chain uses TRBV4-1 with TRBJ2-1, with TRBD2 identical over 10 bases. Germline V gene data show CDR1 as MGHRA and CDR2 as YSYEKL. The CDR3 has 16 amino acids. With 0 bases clipped from V and 6 bases from J, the junction kept 5 bases outside the gene matches. The CDR3 loop reads CASSQDLSSGSNEQFF. CDR3 in DNA: TGCGCCAGCAGCCAAGATCTTTCTAGCGGGAGCAATGAGCAGTTCTTC.

The chain uses TRBV2 and TRBJ2-7, with TRBD1 matching over 9 bases. In germline, CDR1 is SNHLY, CDR2 FYNNEI. V lost 6 bases, J lost 0 bases, and 3 bases stayed unmatched. CDR3 length equals 14 residues. The CDR3 bases are TGTGCCAGCAGGGAGACAGGGGGCTCCTACGAGCAGTACTTC. This gives the protein CASRETGGSYEQYF.

V is TRBV19 and J is TRBJ1-4; D possibly corresponds to TRBD1 (6 bases). The CDR3 is 15 amino acids. The germline V and J ends were trimmed by 5 bases and 8 bases, with 18 bases remaining between them. Germline CDR1 reads LNHDA; CDR2 reads SQIVND (reference sequence). CDR3 sequence (DNA): TGTGCCAGTAGTCCAACGACAGGAGGTGGAGAAAAACTGTTTTTT. Residues: CASSPTTGGGEKLFF.

The V gene is TRBV7-9, the J gene TRBJ1-5; D gene uncertain. The germline V gene encodes CDR1 SEHNR and CDR2 FQNEAQ (reference sequence). The CDR3 totals 14 residues. V lost 1 base and J 4 bases, leaving 8 bases between the germline ends. This chain's CDR3 is CASSLGYRNQPQHF. CDR3 DNA: TGTGCCAGCAGCTTAGGCTATCGGAATCAGCCCCAGCATTTT.

The gene calls are TRBV4-3 and TRBJ2-7; D might be TRBD2 (5 bases). CDR1 and CDR2 (germline): LGHNA, YSLEER. The CDR3 length is 15 residues. The V and J ends lost 1 base and 7 bases respectively, with 17 bases between them. CDR3 in amino acids: CASSQGRAELGEQYF. The CDR3 coding sequence is TGCGCCAGCAGCCAAGGGAGAGCGGAACTGGGGGAGCAGTACTTC.

This chain joins TRBV18 and TRBJ2-3, with a possible D match to TRBD1 (6 bases). The CDR3 consists of 14 residues. V was clipped by 3 bases and J by 2 bases, with 9 bases between them. Germline CDR1 and CDR2: KGHSH and LQKENI. The CDR3 sequence is CASSPDRTTDTQYF. In nucleotides, the CDR3 is TGTGCCAGCTCACCGGACAGAACCACAGATACGCAGTATTTT.

This chain links TRBV19 with TRBJ2-7, with a tentative D call TRBD2 (6 bases). The CDR3 sequence is 15 residues long. CDR1 is LNHDA and CDR2 is SQIVND in the germline V gene (reference sequence). V was cut by 4 bases and J by 7 bases, with 20 bases left in between. The CDR3 DNA reads TGTGCCAGTAGTAACCGGGAGCGAGGGGTCGTAGAGCAGTACTTC. Translated: CASSNRERGVVEQYF.

The rearrangement joins TRBV3-1 (or the pseudogene TRBV3-2) to TRBJ2-7; D gene ambiguous. CDR1 is LGHDT, CDR2 YNNKEL, per germline (reference sequence). The CDR3 is 15 residues long. Trimming took 3 bases from V and 5 from J, leaving 17 bases between them. CDR3 protein: CASSQLISNRDEQYF. The CDR3 coding sequence is TGTGCCAGCAGCCAGCTGATTTCAAATCGGGACGAGCAGTACTTC.

J is TRBJ2-7 and V is TRBV7-9; 7 bases align to TRBD1. Germline lookup yields CDR1 SEHNR and CDR2 FQNEAQ (reference sequence). The CDR3 has 14 amino acids. V was clipped by 6 bases and J by 4 bases; unmatched bases: 9. The CDR3 protein is CASRTDRVQYEQYF. The CDR3 region has the DNA TGTGCCAGCAGGACCGACAGGGTCCAGTACGAGCAGTACTTC.

This chain uses TRBV7-3 with TRBJ2-3; 7 nucleotides match TRBD2. This CDR3 contains 16 residues. Germline CDR1 and CDR2: SGHTA and FQGTGA. Trimming cost V 2 bases and J 1 base; bases outside gene matches: 6. The CDR3 coding sequence is TGTGCCAGCAGCTTATTTTCGGGAGGTGGCACAGATACGCAGTATTTT. Its translation is CASSLFSGGGTDTQYF.

At least ten counts were recorded for this clone. The rearrangement links TRBV4-3 to TRBJ2-1, with 11 bases identical to TRBD2. The CDR3 is 15 residues long. Germline V gene lookup returns CDR1 LGHNA and CDR2 YSLEER. V dropped 4 bases and J dropped 9; count of bases not matched to a gene: 8. The chain's CDR3 is CASSPTSGTAGEQFF. The CDR3 DNA sequence: TGCGCCAGCAGCCCGACTAGCGGGACTGCTGGTGAGCAGTTCTTC.

The chain is built from TRBV28 and TRBJ1-4; 7 positions match TRBD1. The trim removed 4 bases at V and 0 bases at J, leaving 2 bases unmatched. The CDR3 runs to 15 residues. CDR1 is MDHEN, CDR2 SYDVKM, per germline. The CDR3 spells CASSYQGATNEKLFF. In nucleotides, the CDR3 is TGTGCCAGCAGTTACCAGGGGGCAACTAATGAAAAACTGTTTTTT.

This chain connects TRBV5-8 to TRBJ2-1; 8 nucleotides align to TRBD2. J lost 3 bases, V lost 4 bases, and 6 bases had no gene match. The CDR3 has 15 residues. The germline V gene has CDR1 SGHTS and CDR2 YDEGEE. The CDR3 protein is CASSQGLVGYNEQFF. The DNA of the CDR3 is TGTGCCAGCAGCCAGGGACTAGTCGGCTACAATGAGCAGTTCTTC.

The chain combines TRBV6-4 with TRBJ1-5, with TRBD1 identical over 10 bases. Unmatched junction bases numbered 8, after V lost 5 bases and J lost 7 bases. Looked up from germline, CDR1 is MRHNA and CDR2 is SNTAGT. The CDR3 loop spans 15 amino acids. The CDR3 here is CASSTGTGEDQPQHF. In DNA form, the CDR3 reads TGTGCCAGCAGTACGGGGACAGGGGAGGACCAGCCCCAGCATTTT.

The CDR3 DNA is TGTGCCAGCAGTTCGTCGCAGACAGTTAATGAAAAACTGTTTTTT. Protein sequence: CASSSSQTVNEKLFF. The V and J genes are TRBV6-5 and TRBJ1-4, with a tentative D call TRBD1 (5 bases). V lost 4 bases, J lost 4 bases, and 13 bases lay in between. Germline V gene lookup returns CDR1 MNHEY and CDR2 SVGAGI. The CDR3 totals 15 residues.

V is TRBV27 and J is TRBJ2-7, with D perhaps matching TRBD1 (5 bases). Germline assignment: CDR1 MNHEY and CDR2 SMNVEV (reference sequence). Trimming took off 3 bases at V and 4 bases at J, with 13 bases between the two ends. The length of the CDR3 is 14 residues. The CDR3 here is CASSFQGIGYEQYF. DNA for the CDR3: TGTGCCAGCAGTTTCCAGGGTATAGGTTACGAGCAGTACTTC.

This clone was recorded only once. This chain joins TRBV30 and TRBJ2-1, with D perhaps matching TRBD1 (5 bases). The CDR3 contains 13 residues. Germline V CDR1 and CDR2: GTSNPN, SVGIG (reference sequence). V was shortened by 0 bases and J by 4 bases, with 7 bases between the two germline ends. The CDR3 coding sequence is TGTGCCTGGAGTGTACAGGTTTACAATGAGCAGTTCTTC. Amino acids: CAWSVQVYNEQFF.

This clone is a singleton in its sample. CDR3 nucleotides: TGTGCCAGCAGCGAACTACAGGGTCGAGGGGGCTACACCTTC. Protein sequence: CASSELQGRGGYTF. The gene calls are TRBV28 and TRBJ1-2, with D perhaps matching TRBD1 (6 bases). V was shortened by 6 bases and J by 8 bases, with 19 bases between the two germline ends. The CDR3 extends over 14 amino acids. Germline V lookup: CDR1 MDHEN, CDR2 SYDVKM.

The rearrangement links TRBV6-5 to TRBJ1-2, with D unresolved. Germline assignment: CDR1 MNHEY and CDR2 SVGAGI. The CDR3 is 13 amino acids. V lost 7 bases and J 0 bases, leaving 9 bases between the germline ends. In DNA, the CDR3 is TGTGCCAGCATAAGCCCTCCTAACTATGGCTACACCTTC. Translated: CASISPPNYGYTF.

This sequence joins TRBV27 and TRBJ1-5, with 10 positions matching TRBD1. The germline V gene has CDR1 MNHEY and CDR2 SMNVEV (reference sequence). The junction had 6 bases not matched to a gene; V was cut back by 4 bases and J by 3 bases. There are 16 residues in the CDR3. The CDR3 loop reads CASSSPGQGPNQPQHF. CDR3 bases: TGTGCCAGCAGTTCGCCGGGACAGGGGCCCAATCAGCCCCAGCATTTT.

This chain uses TRBV19 with TRBJ2-1; 9 bases are a match to TRBD2. The J segment lost 8 bases and the V segment lost 7 bases, leaving 9 bases of the junction unmatched. There are 14 residues in the CDR3. The germline V gene has CDR1 LNHDA and CDR2 SQIVND (reference sequence). The chain's CDR3 is CASTPSGNEDEQFF. DNA for the CDR3: TGTGCCAGTACCCCTAGCGGGAACGAGGATGAGCAGTTCTTC.

This CDR3 reads CASSVSGAINQPQHF. CDR3 sequence (DNA): TGTGCCAGCAGCGTATCAGGGGCTATCAATCAGCCCCAGCATTTT. The V call is TRBV9, the J call TRBJ1-5; TRBD1 might be the D (6 bases). The CDR3 has 15 amino acids. Germline V lookup: CDR1 SGDLS, CDR2 YYNGEE. V lost 1 base and J lost 3, with 11 bases in between. The variable domain in full, completed from reference TRBV9 and TRBJ1-5, reads DSGVTQTPKHLITATGQRVTLRCSPRSGDLSVYWYQQSLDQGLQFLIQYYNGEERAKGNILERFSAQQFPDLHSELNLSSLELGDSALYFCASSVSGAINQPQHFGDGTRLSIL.